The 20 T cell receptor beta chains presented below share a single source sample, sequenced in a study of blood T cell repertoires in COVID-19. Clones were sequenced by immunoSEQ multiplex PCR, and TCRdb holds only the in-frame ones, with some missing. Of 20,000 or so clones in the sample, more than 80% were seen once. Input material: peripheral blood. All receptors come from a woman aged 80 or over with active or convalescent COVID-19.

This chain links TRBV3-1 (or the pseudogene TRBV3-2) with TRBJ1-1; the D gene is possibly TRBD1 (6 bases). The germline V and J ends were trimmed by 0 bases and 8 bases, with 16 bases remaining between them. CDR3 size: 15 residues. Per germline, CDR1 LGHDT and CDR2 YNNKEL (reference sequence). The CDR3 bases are TGTGCCAGCAGCCAAGAAGATCGGGCGAGGGGGGAAGCTTTCTTT. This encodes CASSQEDRARGEAFF.

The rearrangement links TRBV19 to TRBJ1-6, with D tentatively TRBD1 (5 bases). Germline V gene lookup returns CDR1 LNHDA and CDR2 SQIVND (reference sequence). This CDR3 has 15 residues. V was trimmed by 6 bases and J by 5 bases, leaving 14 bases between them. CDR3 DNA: TGTGCCAGTAGGTACCAGGGCTATAATAATTCACCCCTCCACTTT. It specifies CASRYQGYNNSPLHF.

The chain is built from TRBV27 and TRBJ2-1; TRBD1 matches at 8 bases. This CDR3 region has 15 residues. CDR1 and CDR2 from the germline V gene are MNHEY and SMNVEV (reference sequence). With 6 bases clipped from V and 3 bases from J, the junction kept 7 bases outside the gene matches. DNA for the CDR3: TGTGCCAGCAGACTCGGGACAGGACGCTACAATGAGCAGTTCTTC. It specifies CASRLGTGRYNEQFF.

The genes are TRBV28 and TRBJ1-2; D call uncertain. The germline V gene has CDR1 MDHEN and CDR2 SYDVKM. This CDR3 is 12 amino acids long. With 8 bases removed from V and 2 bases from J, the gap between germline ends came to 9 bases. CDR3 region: CASSPLNYGYTF. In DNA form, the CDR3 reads TGTGCCAGCTCTCCACTCAACTATGGCTACACCTTC.

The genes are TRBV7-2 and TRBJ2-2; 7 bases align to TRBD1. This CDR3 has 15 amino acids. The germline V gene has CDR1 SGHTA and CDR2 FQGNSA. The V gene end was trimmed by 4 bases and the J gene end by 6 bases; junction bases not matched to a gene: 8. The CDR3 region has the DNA TGTGCCAGCAGCTCCAGACAGGGACGGGCCGGGGAGCTGTTTTTT. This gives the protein CASSSRQGRAGELFF.

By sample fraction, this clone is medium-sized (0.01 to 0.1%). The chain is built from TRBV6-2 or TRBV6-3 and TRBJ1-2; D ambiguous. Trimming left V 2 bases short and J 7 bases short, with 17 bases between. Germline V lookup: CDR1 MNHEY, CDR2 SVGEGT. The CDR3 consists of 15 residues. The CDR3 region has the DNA TGTGCCAGCAGTTACATCCTCACTCATCAAACTGGCTACACCTTC. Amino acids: CASSYILTHQTGYTF.

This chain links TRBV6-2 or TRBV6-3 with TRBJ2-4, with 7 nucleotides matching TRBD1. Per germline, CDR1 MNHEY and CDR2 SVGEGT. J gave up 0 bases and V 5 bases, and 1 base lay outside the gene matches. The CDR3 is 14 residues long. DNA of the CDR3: TGTGCCAGCAGTACAGGGGTAGCCAAAAACATTCAGTACTTC. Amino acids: CASSTGVAKNIQYF.

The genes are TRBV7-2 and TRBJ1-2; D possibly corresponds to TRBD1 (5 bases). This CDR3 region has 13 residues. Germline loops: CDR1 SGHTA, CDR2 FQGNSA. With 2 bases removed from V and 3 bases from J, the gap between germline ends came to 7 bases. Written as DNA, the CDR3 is TGTGCCAGCAGCTTACAGGGTGACTATGGCTACACCTTC. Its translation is CASSLQGDYGYTF.

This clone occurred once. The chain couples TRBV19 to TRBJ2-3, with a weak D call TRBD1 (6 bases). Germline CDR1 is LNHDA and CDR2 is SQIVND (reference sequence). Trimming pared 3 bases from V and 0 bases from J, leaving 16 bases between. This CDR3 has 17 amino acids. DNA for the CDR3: TGTGCCAGTAGTATGGTGCACACAGGGTCTAGCACAGATACGCAGTATTTT. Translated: CASSMVHTGSSTDTQYF.

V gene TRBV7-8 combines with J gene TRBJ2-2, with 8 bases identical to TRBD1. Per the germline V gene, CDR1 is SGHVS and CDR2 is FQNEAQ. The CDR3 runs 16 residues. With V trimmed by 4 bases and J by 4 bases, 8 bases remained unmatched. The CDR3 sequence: CASSWQGAGGTGELFF. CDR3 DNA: TGTGCCAGCAGCTGGCAGGGGGCAGGGGGCACCGGGGAGCTGTTTTTT.

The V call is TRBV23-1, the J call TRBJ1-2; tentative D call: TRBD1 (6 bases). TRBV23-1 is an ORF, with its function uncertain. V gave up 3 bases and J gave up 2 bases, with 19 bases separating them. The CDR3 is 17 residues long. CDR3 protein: CASSQARNGGANYGYTF. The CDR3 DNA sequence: TGCGCCAGCAGTCAGGCGAGGAATGGGGGCGCAAACTATGGCTACACCTTC.

The CDR3 DNA sequence: TGTGCCTGGAGGGGACAGGGGGTTTCACCCCTCCACTTT. This translates into CAWRGQGVSPLHF. The rearrangement joins TRBV30 to TRBJ1-6; the match to TRBD1 covers 11 bases. CDR3 length: 13 amino acids. V was clipped by 3 bases and J by 9 bases; unmatched bases: 1. CDR1 is GTSNPN, CDR2 SVGIG, per germline (reference sequence).

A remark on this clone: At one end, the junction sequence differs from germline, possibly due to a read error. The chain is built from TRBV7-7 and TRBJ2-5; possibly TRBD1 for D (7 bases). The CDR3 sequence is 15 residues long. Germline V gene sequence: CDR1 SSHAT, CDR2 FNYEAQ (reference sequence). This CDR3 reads CASSHGGGIQETQYF. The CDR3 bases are TGTGCTAGCAGCCATGGAGGGGGCATCCAAGAGACCCAGTACTTC. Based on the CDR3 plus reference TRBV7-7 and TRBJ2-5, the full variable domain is GAGVSQSPRYKVTKRGQDVTLRCDPISSHATLYWYQQALGQGPEFLTYFNYEAQPDKSGLPSDRFSAERPEGSISTLTIQRTEQRDSAMYRCASSHGGGIQETQYFGPGTRLLVL.

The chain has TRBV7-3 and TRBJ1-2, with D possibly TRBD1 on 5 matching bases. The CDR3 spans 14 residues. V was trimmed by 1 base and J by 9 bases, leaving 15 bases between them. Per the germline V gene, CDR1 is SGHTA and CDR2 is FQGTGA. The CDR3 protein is CASSLNPRAGSYTF. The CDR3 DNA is TGTGCCAGCAGCTTAAACCCCAGGGCAGGTAGCTACACCTTC.

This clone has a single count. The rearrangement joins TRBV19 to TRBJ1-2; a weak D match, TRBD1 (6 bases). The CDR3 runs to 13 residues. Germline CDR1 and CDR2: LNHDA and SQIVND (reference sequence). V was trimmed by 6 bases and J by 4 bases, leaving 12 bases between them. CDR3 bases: TGTGCCAGTAGAGAGGACAGTATCTATGGCTACACCTTC. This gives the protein CASREDSIYGYTF.

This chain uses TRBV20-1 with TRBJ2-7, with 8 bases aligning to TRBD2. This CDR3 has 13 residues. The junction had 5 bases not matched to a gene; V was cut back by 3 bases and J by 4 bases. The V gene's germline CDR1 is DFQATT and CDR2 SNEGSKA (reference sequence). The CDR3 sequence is CSASGTRVYEQYF. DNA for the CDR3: TGCAGTGCTAGTGGGACTAGGGTTTACGAGCAGTACTTC.

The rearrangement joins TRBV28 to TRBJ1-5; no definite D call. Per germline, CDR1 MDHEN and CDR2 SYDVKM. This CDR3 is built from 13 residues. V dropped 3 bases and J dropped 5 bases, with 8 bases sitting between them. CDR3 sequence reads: CASSLGGDQPQHF. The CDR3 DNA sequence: TGTGCCAGCAGTTTGGGCGGGGATCAGCCCCAGCATTTT.

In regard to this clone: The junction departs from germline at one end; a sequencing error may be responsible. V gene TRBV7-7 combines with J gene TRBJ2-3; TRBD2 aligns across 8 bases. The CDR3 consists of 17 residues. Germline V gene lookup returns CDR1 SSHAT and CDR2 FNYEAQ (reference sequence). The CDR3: CASSFPRGGPPCGTQYF. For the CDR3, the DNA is TGTGCTAGCAGCTTTCCTCGGGGGGGCCCCCCTTGTGGTACGCAGTATTTT. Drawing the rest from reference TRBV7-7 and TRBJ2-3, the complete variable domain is GAGVSQSPRYKVTKRGQDVTLRCDPISSHATLYWYQQALGQGPEFLTYFNYEAQPDKSGLPSDRFSAERPEGSISTLTIQRTEQRDSAMYRCASSFPRGGPPCGTQYFGPGTRLTVL.

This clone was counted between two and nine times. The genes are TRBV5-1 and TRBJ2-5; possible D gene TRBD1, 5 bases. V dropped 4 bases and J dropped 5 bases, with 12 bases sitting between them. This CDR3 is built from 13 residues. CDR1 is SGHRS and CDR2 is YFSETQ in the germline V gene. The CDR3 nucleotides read TGCGCCAGCAGCCTGCAGGGTTCCGAGACCCAGTACTTC. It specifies CASSLQGSETQYF.

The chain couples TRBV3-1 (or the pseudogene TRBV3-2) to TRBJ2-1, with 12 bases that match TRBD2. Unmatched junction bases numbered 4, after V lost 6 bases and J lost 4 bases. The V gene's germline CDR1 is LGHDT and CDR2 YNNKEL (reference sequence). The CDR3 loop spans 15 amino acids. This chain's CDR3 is CASRRTSGAYNEQFF. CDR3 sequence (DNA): TGTGCCAGCAGAAGGACTAGCGGGGCATACAATGAGCAGTTCTTC.